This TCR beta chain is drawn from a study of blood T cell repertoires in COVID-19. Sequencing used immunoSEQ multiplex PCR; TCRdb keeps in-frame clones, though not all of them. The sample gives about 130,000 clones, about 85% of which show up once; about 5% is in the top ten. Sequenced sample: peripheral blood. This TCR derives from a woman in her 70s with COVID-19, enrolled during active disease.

For the CDR3, the DNA is TGTGCCAGCAGCAAATCACCATCTAGCGACCCCGGGGATCACACCGGGGAGCTGTTTTTT. It yields the protein CASSKSPSSDPGDHTGELFF. V and J are TRBV21-1 and TRBJ2-2; TRBD2 was called by the table and not checked on the DNA. TRBV21-1 is a recognized pseudogene. This CDR3 region has 20 residues.